The T cell receptor (beta chain) described here comes from a study of blood T cell repertoires in COVID-19. Repertoires were generated with immunoSEQ multiplex PCR, while TCRdb's copy carries only in-frame clones and drops some. This sample has 150,000 to 200,000 clones, with about 89% found just once. Germline values: CDR1 SGHTA, CDR2 FQGNSA. The CDR3 has 14 amino acids. Trimming shortened V by 6 bases and J by 5 bases, and 14 bases separated the two germline ends. This chain uses TRBV7-2 with TRBJ2-1; possibly TRBD2 for D (7 bases). The source is a man between 65 and 85 years old with acute or convalescent COVID-19. The specimen was peripheral blood. CDR3 in DNA: TGTGCCAGCAGGGCGGGGGCTGCCAACAATGAGCAGTTCTTC. This translates into CASRAGAANNEQFF.